One sample yielded the 3 T cell receptor beta chains listed below, sequenced in a study of shared clonotypes between healthy human individuals. Sequenced by immunoSEQ multiplex PCR; TCRdb stores in-frame clones only, minus some. The sample lists about 2 million clones, over 85% seen once, with roughly 0.13% in the top ten. Sequenced material: naive CD4+ T cells sorted from blood. Subset given: CD45RA+ positively selected. All receptors derive from a man in his late teens or twenties in good health.

This clone came up once. This sequence joins TRBV6-1 and TRBJ2-7, with D hard to call. Germline-derived CDR1 and CDR2 are MNHNS and SASEGT. This CDR3 has 16 amino acids. Trimming cost V 4 bases and J 3 bases, with 19 bases left between them. Written as DNA, the CDR3 is TGTGCCAGCAGTGGGGATCGCAGTACCGGAGTCTACGAGCAGTACTTC. Residues: CASSGDRSTGVYEQYF.

The chain uses TRBV5-5 and TRBJ1-5, with D uncertain. The CDR3 consists of 14 residues. The V gene lost 3 bases and the J gene lost 2 bases, with 9 bases spanning the gap. Germline V gives CDR1 SGHKS, CDR2 YYEKEE (reference sequence). In nucleotides, the CDR3 is TGTGCCAGCAGCTCCAGGCAGGGCAATCAGCCCCAGCATTTT. Its translation is CASSSRQGNQPQHF.

Remarks on this clone: Other DNA sequences in the same sample also yield this CDR3. As DNA, the CDR3 is TGCGCCAGCAGCTCCGGGACTAGCGGGGGCACAGATACGCAGTATTTT. Translated: CASSSGTSGGTDTQYF. V is TRBV5-1 and J is TRBJ2-3; 13 bases align to TRBD2. The ends lost 3 bases at V and 1 base at J; junction bases unmatched: 2. Germline CDR1 SGHRS, CDR2 YFSETQ. This CDR3 comprises 16 residues. The full variable domain, in which reference TRBV5-1 and TRBJ2-3 provide the parts outside the CDR3, is KAGVTQTPRYLIKTRGQQVTLSCSPISGHRSVSWYQQTPGQGLQFLFEYFSETQRNKGNFPGRFSGRQFSNSRSEMNVSTLELGDSALYLCASSSGTSGGTDTQYFGPGTRLTVL.